This TCR beta chain was obtained from a study of T cell changes during pregnancy in multiple sclerosis. Germline V gives CDR1 SGHAT, CDR2 FQNNGV. There are 15 residues in the CDR3. Trimming took off 1 base at V and 2 bases at J, with 12 bases between the two ends. Method: immunoSEQ multiplex PCR; TCRdb's copy keeps in-frame clones and lacks some. The table lists around 60,000 clones, 80% to 90% of them singletons. The sequence came from a female donor with multiple sclerosis, enrolled in a pregnancy study. Sample: peripheral blood, taken in the first trimester of pregnancy. The V gene is TRBV11-2, the J gene TRBJ2-7; a possible D gene is TRBD1 (5 bases). DNA for the CDR3: TGTGCCAGCAGCTTAGTCCAGGGTGGACCCTACGAGCAGTACTTC. Its protein product is CASSLVQGGPYEQYF.